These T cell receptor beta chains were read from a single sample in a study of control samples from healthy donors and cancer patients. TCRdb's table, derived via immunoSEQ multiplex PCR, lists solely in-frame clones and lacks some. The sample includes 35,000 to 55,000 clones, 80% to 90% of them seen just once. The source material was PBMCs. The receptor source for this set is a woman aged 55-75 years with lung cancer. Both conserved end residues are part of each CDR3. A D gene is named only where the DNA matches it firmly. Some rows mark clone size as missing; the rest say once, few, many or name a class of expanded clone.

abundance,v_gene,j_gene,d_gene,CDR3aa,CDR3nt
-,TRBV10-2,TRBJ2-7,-,CASTKGVFYEQYF,TGCGCCAGCACTAAAGGGGTGTTCTACGAGCAGTACTTC
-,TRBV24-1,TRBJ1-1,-,CATMLGTEAFF,TGTGCCACGATGTTGGGGACTGAAGCTTTCTTT
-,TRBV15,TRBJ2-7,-,CATSSDLGSYEQYF,TGTGCCACCAGCAGCGATCTAGGGTCCTACGAGCAGTACTTC
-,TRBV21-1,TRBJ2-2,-,CASSKGLTGELFF,TGTGCCAGCAGCAAAGGGCTCACCGGGGAGCTGTTTTTT
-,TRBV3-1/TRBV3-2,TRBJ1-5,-,CASSQDLRQPQHF,TGTGCCAGCAGCCAAGATCTTCGTCAGCCCCAGCATTTT
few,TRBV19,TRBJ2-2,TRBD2,CASSGGLAGGYTGELFF,TGTGCCAGTAGTGGGGGACTAGCGGGAGGATACACCGGGGAGCTGTTTTTT
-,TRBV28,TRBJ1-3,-,CASSMGGYSGNTIYF,TGTGCCAGCAGTATGGGGGGGTACTCTGGAAACACCATATATTTT
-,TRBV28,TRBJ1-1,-,CASSLLGTEAFF,TGTGCCAGCAGTTTATTGGGTACTGAAGCTTTCTTT
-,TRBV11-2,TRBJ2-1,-,CASSLRTVGVNEQFF,TGTGCCAGCAGCTTACGAACGGTTGGGGTAAATGAGCAGTTCTTC
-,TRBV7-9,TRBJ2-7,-,CASSRQGEQYF,TGTGCCAGCAGCCGTCAGGGCGAGCAGTACTTC
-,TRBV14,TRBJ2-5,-,CASSQVGGWETQYF,TGTGCCAGCAGCCAAGTCGGAGGGTGGGAGACCCAGTACTTC
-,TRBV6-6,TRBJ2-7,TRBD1,CASSYSTGAYEQYF,TGTGCCAGCAGCTACTCGACAGGGGCCTACGAGCAGTACTTC
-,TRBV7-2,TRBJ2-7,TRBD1,CASSSDRAHEQYF,TGTGCCAGCAGCTCCGACAGGGCCCACGAGCAGTACTTC
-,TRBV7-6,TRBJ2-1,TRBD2,CASSLARAGGPTHEQFF,TGTGCCAGCAGCTTAGCGCGAGCGGGAGGGCCCACACATGAGCAGTTCTTC
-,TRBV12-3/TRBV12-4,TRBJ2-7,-,CASSLGRRDEQYF,TGTGCCAGCAGTTTGGGCAGAAGGGACGAGCAGTACTTC
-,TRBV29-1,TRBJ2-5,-,CSGADRSETQYF,TGCAGCGGGGCCGACAGGAGCGAGACCCAGTACTTC
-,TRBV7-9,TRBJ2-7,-,CASSFRLNRMDEQYF,TGTGCCAGCAGCTTTCGACTCAATCGGATGGACGAGCAGTACTTC
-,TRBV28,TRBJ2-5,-,CASSLNQETQYF,TGTGCCAGCAGTTTAAATCAAGAGACCCAGTACTTC
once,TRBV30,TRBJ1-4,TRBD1,CAWTPVGTGASKLFF,TGTGCCTGGACCCCCGTGGGGACAGGGGCTTCAAAACTGTTTTTT
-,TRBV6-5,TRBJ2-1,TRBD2,CASSVLATGNEQFF,TGTGCCAGCAGCGTACTAGCGACCGGCAATGAGCAGTTCTTC
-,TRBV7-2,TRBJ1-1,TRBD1,CASTRRQGSEAFF,TGTGCCAGCACCCGGAGACAGGGTTCTGAAGCTTTCTTT
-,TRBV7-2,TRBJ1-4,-,CASSLGGITNEKLFF,TGTGCCAGCAGCTTAGGCGGGATAACTAATGAAAAACTGTTTTTT
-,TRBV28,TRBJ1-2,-,CASSTERGNYGYTF,TGTGCCAGCAGCACAGAAAGGGGAAACTATGGCTACACCTTC
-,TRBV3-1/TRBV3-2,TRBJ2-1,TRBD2,CASSAAGDSYNEQFF,TGTGCCAGCAGCGCGGCGGGAGACTCCTACAATGAGCAGTTCTTC
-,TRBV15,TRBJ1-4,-,CATSPEGTGEKLFF,TGTGCCACCAGCCCTGAGGGGACGGGAGAAAAACTGTTTTTT
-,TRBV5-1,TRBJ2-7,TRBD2,CASTRTSGINEQYF,TGCGCCAGCACCCGGACTAGCGGGATCAACGAGCAGTACTTC
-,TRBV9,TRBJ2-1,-,CASSGYLSYNEQFF,TGTGCCAGCAGCGGATACCTATCCTACAATGAGCAGTTCTTC
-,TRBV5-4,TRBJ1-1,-,CASSRTVLNTEAFF,TGTGCCAGCAGCCGGACAGTTCTGAACACTGAAGCTTTCTTT
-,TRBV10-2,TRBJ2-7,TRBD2,CASTSGLAIFSEQYF,TGCGCCAGCACGTCGGGACTAGCTATCTTTAGCGAGCAGTACTTC
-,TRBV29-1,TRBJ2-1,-,CSVEGGGTYNEQFF,TGCAGCGTTGAGGGTGGCGGCACCTACAATGAGCAGTTCTTC
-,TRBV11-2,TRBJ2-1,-,CASSLGPAYNEQFF,TGTGCCAGCAGCTTAGGCCCAGCCTACAATGAGCAGTTCTTC
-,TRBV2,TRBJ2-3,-,CASSVRFEDTQYF,TGTGCCAGCAGTGTACGATTTGAAGATACGCAGTATTTT
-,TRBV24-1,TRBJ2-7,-,CATSRAASYEQYF,TGTGCCACCAGTAGGGCAGCCTCCTACGAGCAGTACTTC
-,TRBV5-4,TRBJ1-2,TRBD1,CASSVPGQGAPGYTF,TGTGCCAGCAGCGTTCCGGGACAGGGGGCGCCTGGCTACACCTTC
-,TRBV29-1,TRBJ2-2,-,CSASADTGELFF,TGCAGCGCTTCCGCGGACACCGGGGAGCTGTTTTTT
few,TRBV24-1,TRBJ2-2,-,CATSDPSGWDTGELFF,TGTGCCACCAGTGACCCTTCGGGCTGGGACACCGGGGAGCTGTTTTTT
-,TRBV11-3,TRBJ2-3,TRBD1,CASEGSWGTGDDTQYF,TGTGCCAGCGAGGGGTCTTGGGGGACAGGGGACGATACGCAGTATTTT
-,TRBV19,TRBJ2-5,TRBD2,CASTDRAGEVETQYF,TGTGCCAGTACGGATCGGGCGGGGGAGGTCGAGACCCAGTACTTC
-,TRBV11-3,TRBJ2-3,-,CASSSGEDTQYF,TGTGCCAGCAGCTCGGGGGAAGATACGCAGTATTTT
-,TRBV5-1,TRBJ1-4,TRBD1,CASSSGQGGEKLFF,TGCGCCAGCAGCTCTGGACAGGGCGGTGAAAAACTGTTTTTT